One sample yielded the 8 T cell receptor beta chains listed below, sequenced in a study of cytotoxic CD8 clonotypes in ibrutinib-treated CLL. Generated by immunoSEQ multiplex PCR, the TCRdb table keeps only in-frame clones and is missing some. The sample shows 140,000 to 150,000 clones, more than 75% of them seen only once. The starting material was PBMCs, obtained after 24 months of ibrutinib treatment. The receptors come from a human donor with chronic lymphocytic leukemia.

This chain uses TRBV19 with TRBJ2-5; weak D call: TRBD2 (5 bases). The CDR3 covers 12 residues. V lost 9 bases to trimming and J lost 5 bases, with 13 bases between them. Germline-derived CDR1 and CDR2 are LNHDA and SQIVND (reference sequence). CDR3 bases: TGTGCCAGCTCCCGGGAACCGGAGACCCAGTACTTC. Translated, it gives CASSREPETQYF.

This clone was detected many times. The rearrangement links TRBV2 to TRBJ2-5, with D perhaps matching TRBD2 (5 bases). The CDR3 is made up of 13 amino acids. Germline assignment: CDR1 SNHLY and CDR2 FYNNEI. The ends were cut back, 4 bases at V and 5 bases at J, with 11 bases in the middle. CDR3 coding DNA: TGTGCCAGCAGTGTGGACCCGGGGGAGACCCAGTACTTC. Translating gives CASSVDPGETQYF.

The V and J genes are TRBV28 and TRBJ2-5; D is perhaps TRBD2 (6 bases). The CDR3 loop spans 17 amino acids. V was clipped by 2 bases and J by 9 bases, with 25 bases between them. From germline, CDR1 is MDHEN and CDR2 SYDVKM. The CDR3 spells CASSLGGVGGEAPAQYF. The CDR3, as DNA: TGTGCCAGCAGTTTAGGCGGGGTCGGCGGGGAGGCGCCGGCCCAGTACTTC. Full variable domain (outside the CDR3, taken from reference TRBV28 and TRBJ2-5): DVKVTQSSRYLVKRTGEKVFLECVQDMDHENMFWYRQDPGLGLRLIYFSYDVKMKEKGDIPEGYSVSREKKERFSLILESASTNQTSMYLCASSLGGVGGEAPAQYFGPGTRLLVL.

The chain recombines TRBV4-2 with TRBJ1-2; D may be TRBD1 (5 bases). CDR1 LGHNA and CDR2 YNFKEQ come from the germline V gene. The V gene lost 4 bases and the J gene lost 10 bases, with 13 bases spanning the gap. The CDR3 loop spans 12 amino acids. CDR3 protein: CASSREGSVYTF. As DNA, the CDR3 is TGTGCCAGCAGCCGAGAGGGGAGCGTCTACACCTTC.

The chain uses TRBV7-8 and TRBJ1-4, with D possibly matching TRBD1 (6 bases). The V gene lost 2 bases and the J gene lost 8 bases, with 6 bases spanning the gap. Germline V gene data show CDR1 as SGHVS and CDR2 as FQNEAQ. This CDR3 contains 12 residues. As DNA, the CDR3 is TGTGCCAGCAGCTTACAGGGGGAAAAACTGTTTTTT. Translating gives CASSLQGEKLFF.

This clone showed up just a few times. The genes are TRBV6-6 and TRBJ2-3, with D maybe TRBD2 (5 bases). The germline CDR1 and CDR2 sequences are MNHNY and SVGAGI (reference sequence). Trimming removed 7 bases at V and 6 bases at J, with 20 bases between. The CDR3 loop spans 15 amino acids. The CDR3 reads CASTAGVGAHDTQYF. The CDR3 DNA is TGTGCCAGCACCGCCGGGGTCGGAGCACATGATACGCAGTATTTT.

The chain couples TRBV9 to TRBJ2-1; TRBD2 matches 8 bases. CDR3 length equals 17 residues. V dropped 4 bases and J dropped 7; count of bases not matched to a gene: 16. CDR1 is SGDLS, CDR2 YYNGEE, per germline. CDR3 sequence reads: CASSRREGLAKGNEQFF. The CDR3 DNA sequence: TGTGCCAGCAGCCGCCGGGAGGGGCTAGCTAAGGGGAATGAGCAGTTCTTC.

The table lists this clone with a few counts. The chain is built from TRBV4-2 and TRBJ2-7; D ambiguous. Trimming took off 4 bases at V and 2 bases at J, with 9 bases between the two ends. Germline assignment: CDR1 LGHNA and CDR2 YNFKEQ. The CDR3 has 13 amino acids. The DNA for the CDR3 is TGTGCCAGCAGCCCGCGACCCCCCTACGAGCAGTACTTC. It encodes CASSPRPPYEQYF.